Listed here are 9 T cell receptor beta chains from one sample, sequenced in a study of shared clonotypes between healthy human individuals. Clones were sequenced by immunoSEQ multiplex PCR, and TCRdb holds only the in-frame ones, with some missing. The table shows about 1.5 million clones, with 95% to 99% occurring only once. Sequenced sample: naive CD4+ T cells sorted from blood. Described subset: CD45RA+ positively selected. The receptors were sampled from a man aged 25-45 years in good health.

The chain uses TRBV5-4 and TRBJ2-7; 10 bases are shared with TRBD1. There are 13 residues in the CDR3. Trimming cost V 4 bases and J 6 bases; bases outside gene matches: 4. CDR1 SGHNT and CDR2 YYREEE come from the germline V gene (reference sequence). For the CDR3, the DNA is TGTGCCAGCAGCGTGACAGGGGGCGGCGAGCAGTACTTC. Translating gives CASSVTGGGEQYF.

The chain combines TRBV9 with TRBJ2-1; D perhaps matches TRBD2 (5 bases). The V gene's germline CDR1 is SGDLS and CDR2 YYNGEE. This CDR3 spans 17 amino acids. V was trimmed by 0 bases and J by 5 bases, leaving 18 bases between them. The CDR3 DNA follows: TGTGCCAGCAGCGTAGGAGGTTTAGCCTCCGGGGACAATGAGCAGTTCTTC. Its translation is CASSVGGLASGDNEQFF.

The rearrangement links TRBV19 to TRBJ1-2; D may be TRBD1 (5 bases). The CDR3 contains 16 residues. The germline V gene encodes CDR1 LNHDA and CDR2 SQIVND (reference sequence). V shed 0 bases and J shed 1 base, with 12 bases lying between them. Written as DNA, the CDR3 is TGTGCCAGTAGTATAGATTGGGACGCCCGTAACTATGGCTACACCTTC. Its protein is CASSIDWDARNYGYTF.

The chain carries TRBV19 and TRBJ2-3; D is possibly TRBD2 (7 bases). This CDR3 spans 19 amino acids. Germline values: CDR1 LNHDA, CDR2 SQIVND (reference sequence). The germline V and J ends were trimmed by 4 bases and 2 bases, with 25 bases remaining between them. This CDR3 is CASSKRSTHGGPSTDTQYF. The CDR3 region has the DNA TGTGCCAGTAGTAAGAGGTCCACACACGGGGGGCCCTCCACAGATACGCAGTATTTT. Supplemented by reference TRBV19 and TRBJ2-3, the full variable domain reads DGGITQSPKYLFRKEGQNVTLSCEQNLNHDAMYWYRQDPGQGLRLIYYSQIVNDFQKGDIAEGYSVSREKKESFPLTVTSAQKNPTAFYLCASSKRSTHGGPSTDTQYFGPGTRLTVL.

This chain joins TRBV18 and TRBJ2-7; 9 nucleotides align to TRBD1. In germline, CDR1 is KGHSH, CDR2 LQKENI. V shed 6 bases and J 4 bases; nucleotides not matched to a gene: 10. This CDR3 contains 15 residues. The CDR3 nucleotides read TGTGCCAGCTCTCCCTACGGGACAGGGAGTTACGAGCAGTACTTC. Translating it yields CASSPYGTGSYEQYF.

The chain employs TRBV5-4 and TRBJ2-6; D is undetermined. The V and J ends lost 0 bases and 0 bases respectively, with 7 bases between them. The CDR3 totals 16 residues. CDR1 is SGHNT and CDR2 is YYREEE in the germline V gene (reference sequence). The CDR3 bases are TGTGCCAGCAGCTTGGGGCCTAGCTCTGGGGCCAACGTCCTGACTTTC. It yields the protein CASSLGPSSGANVLTF.

The chain employs TRBV5-1 and TRBJ2-5; 10 bases align to TRBD2. Per germline, CDR1 SGHRS and CDR2 YFSETQ. This CDR3 comprises 16 residues. V gave up 1 base and J gave up 4 bases; unmatched junction bases: 7. The CDR3 reads CASSLLRAGGTETQYF. For the CDR3, the DNA is TGCGCCAGCAGCTTGTTAAGAGCGGGAGGGACAGAGACCCAGTACTTC. The variable domain in full, completed from reference TRBV5-1 and TRBJ2-5, reads KAGVTQTPRYLIKTRGQQVTLSCSPISGHRSVSWYQQTPGQGLQFLFEYFSETQRNKGNFPGRFSGRQFSNSRSEMNVSTLELGDSALYLCASSLLRAGGTETQYFGPGTRLLVL.

The rearrangement joins TRBV30 to TRBJ1-2; no firm D call. Germline assignment: CDR1 GTSNPN and CDR2 SVGIG (reference sequence). V shed 0 bases and J shed 4 bases, with 12 bases lying between them. This CDR3 contains 14 residues. CDR3 region: CAWSVPADTYGYTF. The CDR3 region has the DNA TGTGCCTGGAGTGTACCAGCGGATACCTATGGCTACACCTTC. The variable domain in full, completed from reference TRBV30 and TRBJ1-2, reads SQTIHQWPATLVQPVGSPLSLECTVEGTSNPNLYWYRQAAGRGLQLLFYSVGIGQISSEVPQNLSASRPQDRQFILSSKKLLLSDSGFYLCAWSVPADTYGYTFGSGTRLTVV.

The chain carries TRBV6-1 and TRBJ2-5, with D unresolved. V dropped 0 bases and J dropped 2 bases, with 13 bases sitting between them. Germline lookup yields CDR1 MNHNS and CDR2 SASEGT. CDR3 size: 16 residues. The DNA of the CDR3 is TGTGCCAGCAGTGAAGCGTTTTCCCCCCTTCAAGAGACCCAGTACTTC. Translated, it gives CASSEAFSPLQETQYF.